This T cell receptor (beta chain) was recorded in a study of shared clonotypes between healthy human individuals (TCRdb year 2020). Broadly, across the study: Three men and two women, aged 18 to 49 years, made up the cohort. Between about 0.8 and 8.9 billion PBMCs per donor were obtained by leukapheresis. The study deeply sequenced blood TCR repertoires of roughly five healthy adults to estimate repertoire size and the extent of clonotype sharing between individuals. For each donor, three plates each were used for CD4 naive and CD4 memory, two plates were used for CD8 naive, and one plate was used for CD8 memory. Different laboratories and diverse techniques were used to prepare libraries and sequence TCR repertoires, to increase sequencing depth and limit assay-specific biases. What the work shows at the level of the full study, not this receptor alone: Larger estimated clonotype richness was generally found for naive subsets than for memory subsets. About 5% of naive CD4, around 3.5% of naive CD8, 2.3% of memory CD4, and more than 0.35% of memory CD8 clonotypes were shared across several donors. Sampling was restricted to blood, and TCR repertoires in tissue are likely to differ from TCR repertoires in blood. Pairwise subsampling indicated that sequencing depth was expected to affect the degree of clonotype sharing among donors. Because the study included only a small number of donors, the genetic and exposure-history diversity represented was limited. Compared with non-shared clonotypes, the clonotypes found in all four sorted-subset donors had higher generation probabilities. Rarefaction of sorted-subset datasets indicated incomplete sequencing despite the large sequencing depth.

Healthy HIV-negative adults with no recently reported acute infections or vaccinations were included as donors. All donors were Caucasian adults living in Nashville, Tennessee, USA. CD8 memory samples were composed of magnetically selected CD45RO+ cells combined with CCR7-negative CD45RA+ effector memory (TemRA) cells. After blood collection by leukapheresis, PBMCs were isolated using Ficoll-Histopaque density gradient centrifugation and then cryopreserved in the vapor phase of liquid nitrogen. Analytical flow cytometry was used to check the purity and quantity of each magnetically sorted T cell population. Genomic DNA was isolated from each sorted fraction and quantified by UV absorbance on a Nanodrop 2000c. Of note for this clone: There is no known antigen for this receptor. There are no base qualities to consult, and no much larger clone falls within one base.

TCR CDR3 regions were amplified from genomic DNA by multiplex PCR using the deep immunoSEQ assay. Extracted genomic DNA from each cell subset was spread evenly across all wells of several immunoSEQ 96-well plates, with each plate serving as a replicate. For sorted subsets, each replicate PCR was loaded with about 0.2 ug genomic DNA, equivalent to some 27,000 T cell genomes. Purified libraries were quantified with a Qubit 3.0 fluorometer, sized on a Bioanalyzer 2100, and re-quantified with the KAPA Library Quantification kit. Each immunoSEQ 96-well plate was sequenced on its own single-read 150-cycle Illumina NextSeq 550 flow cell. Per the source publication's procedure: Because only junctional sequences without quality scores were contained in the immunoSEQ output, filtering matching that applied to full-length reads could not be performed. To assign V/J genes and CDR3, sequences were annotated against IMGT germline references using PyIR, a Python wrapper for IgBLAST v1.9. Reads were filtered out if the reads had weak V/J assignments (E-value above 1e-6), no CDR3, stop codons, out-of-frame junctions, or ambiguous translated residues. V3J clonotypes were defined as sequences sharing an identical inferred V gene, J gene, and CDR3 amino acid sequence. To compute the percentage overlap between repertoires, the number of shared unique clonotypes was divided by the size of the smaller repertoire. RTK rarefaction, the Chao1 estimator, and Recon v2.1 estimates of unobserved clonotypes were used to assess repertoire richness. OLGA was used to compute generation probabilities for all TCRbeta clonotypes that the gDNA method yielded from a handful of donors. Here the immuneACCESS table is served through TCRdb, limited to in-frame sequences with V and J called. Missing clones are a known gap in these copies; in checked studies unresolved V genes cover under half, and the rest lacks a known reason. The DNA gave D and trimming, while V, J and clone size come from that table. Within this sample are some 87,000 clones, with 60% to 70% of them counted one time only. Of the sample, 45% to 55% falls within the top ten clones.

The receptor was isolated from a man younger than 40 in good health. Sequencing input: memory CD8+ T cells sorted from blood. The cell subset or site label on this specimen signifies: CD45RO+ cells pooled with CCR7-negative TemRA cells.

The CDR3 in this case is CASSLFGYNYGYTF. The DNA is TGTGCCAGCAGTTTATTTGGCTATAACTATGGCTACACCTTC. Rearrangement joined TRBV28 to TRBJ1-2; too little of a D gene remains to name it. The CDR3 runs 14 residues from the cysteine to the phenylalanine. Only CDR3 DNA remains: 42 bases, in frame from the first base. The germline V gene sets CDR1 to MDHEN and CDR2 to SYDVKM. The germline ends are 7 bases apart after V is trimmed by 1 base and J by 1 base.